Presented here are 31 T cell receptor beta chains from one specimen sequenced in a study of regulatory T cells in long-lasting Graves disease. Time point specified: persistent/refractory GD, antithyroid drugs over 5 years with positive TRAb. The TCR library used RNA extracted from PBMCs. CDR3-region Arm-PCR and iRepertoire HTBI primers produced the TCR beta libraries. TCRdb reprocessed the multiplex PCR reads with MiXCR, giving one entry per CDR3 protein. This sample has about 660,000 distinct CDR3 sequences; approximately 29% occur once, and the top ten carry around 42%. This sample comprised peripheral blood mononuclear cells (PBMCs), obtained when the disease was refractory, from a patient treated with antithyroid drugs. The receptor set was obtained from a female donor with Graves disease.

This clonotype occurred a few times. The rearrangement uses TRBV20-1 and TRBJ1-6; 7 bases are shared with TRBD1. Trimming removed 3 bases from V and 6 bases from J; junction bases left unmatched: 5. The CDR3 covers 14 residues. Germline V CDR1 and CDR2: DFQATT, SNEGSKA (reference sequence). The CDR3 nucleotides read TGCAGTGCTAGCCTACAGGGGCTTAATTCACCCCTCCACTTT. Residues: CSASLQGLNSPLHF.

Many counts were recorded for this clonotype. This rearrangement joins TRBV11-2 to TRBJ1-2; D uncertain. V lost 4 bases and J 4 bases, leaving 4 bases between the germline ends. Germline CDR1 reads SGHAT; CDR2 reads FQNNGV. The length of the CDR3 is 11 residues. The CDR3, as DNA: TGTGCCAGCAGCTCGACCTATGGCTACACCTTC. This codes for CASSSTYGYTF.

The chain carries TRBV6-1 and TRBJ2-3; no definite D call. The V gene's germline CDR1 is MNHNS and CDR2 SASEGT. The V end lost 9 bases, the J end lost 0 bases, and 13 bases lay between the germline ends. The CDR3 spans 14 residues. The CDR3 loop reads CASGYGGSTDTQYF. In DNA form, the CDR3 reads TGTGCCAGTGGCTATGGCGGTAGCACAGATACGCAGTATTTT.

The chain links TRBV6-2 or TRBV6-3 to TRBJ1-5, with 10 nucleotides matching TRBD1. CDR3 length equals 17 residues. Germline trimming cut 4 bases from V and 7 bases from J; bases unmatched to any gene: 13. Germline V gene data show CDR1 as MNHEY and CDR2 as SVGEGT. This CDR3 reads CASSFPGTGDRGQPQHF. The CDR3 DNA reads TGTGCCAGCAGTTTCCCCGGGACAGGGGATCGAGGGCAGCCCCAGCATTTT.

The chain links TRBV11-2 to TRBJ1-1; no definite D call. V was clipped by 2 bases and J by 2 bases, with 6 bases between them. The CDR3 loop spans 13 amino acids. The germline CDR1 and CDR2 sequences are SGHAT and FQNNGV. The CDR3 DNA reads as TGTGCCAGCAGCTTAATGTCCAACACTGAAGCTTTCTTT. Protein product: CASSLMSNTEAFF.

This clonotype was counted only a few times. The rearrangement links TRBV12-5 to TRBJ2-7; D gene unclear. CDR3 size: 15 residues. Per germline, CDR1 LGHNT and CDR2 FRNRAP. V shed 0 bases and J shed 2 bases, with 11 bases lying between them. The CDR3 loop is CASGLVAGPPYEQYF. DNA for the CDR3: TGTGCTAGTGGTTTGGTCGCAGGCCCTCCCTACGAGCAGTACTTC.

V and J are TRBV4-2 and TRBJ2-2; D ambiguous. Trimming left V 3 bases short and J 7 bases short, with 12 bases between. Germline V lookup: CDR1 LGHNA, CDR2 YNFKEQ. The CDR3 consists of 14 residues. CDR3 DNA: TGTGCCAGCAGCCAGGACGGCCCCAGCGGGGAGCTGTTTTTT. Its translation: CASSQDGPSGELFF.

This chain uses TRBV3-1 with TRBJ1-4; 8 bases match TRBD1. Germline V gives CDR1 LGHDT, CDR2 YNNKEL (reference sequence). The CDR3 consists of 14 residues. V trimming: 4 bases; J trimming: 8 bases; junction bases outside the gene matches: 6. The CDR3 loop is CASSPRTGIEKLFF. In DNA, the CDR3 is TGTGCCAGCAGCCCCCGGACAGGGATAGAAAAACTGTTTTTT.

This sequence joins TRBV28 and TRBJ1-2; no definite D call. Germline V lookup: CDR1 MDHEN, CDR2 SYDVKM. V was clipped by 6 bases and J by 2 bases, with 13 bases between them. The CDR3 is 14 residues long. The CDR3: CASSENPVNYGYTF. CDR3 DNA sequence: TGTGCCAGCAGCGAAAACCCGGTCAACTATGGCTACACCTTC.

V is TRBV7-2 and J is TRBJ1-3; tentatively, D is TRBD1 (5 bases). The CDR3 covers 13 residues. CDR1 is SGHTA, CDR2 FQGNSA, per germline. Trimming pared 11 bases from V and 2 bases from J, leaving 13 bases between. The CDR3 DNA sequence: TGTGCCGGGGCAAGATCCGCTGGAAACACCATATATTTT. Translated, it gives CAGARSAGNTIYF.

The gene calls are TRBV19 and TRBJ1-1; 8 bases agree with TRBD1. The germline gives CDR1 LNHDA, CDR2 SQIVND (reference sequence). The CDR3 sequence is 14 residues long. Losses at the gene ends were 4 bases for V and 2 bases for J; bases not matched to a gene: 3. CDR3 DNA sequence: TGTGCCAGTAGTACGGGACAGGTTAACACTGAAGCTTTCTTT. Its translation is CASSTGQVNTEAFF.

The CDR3 DNA reads as TGCAGTGCTTCTCCGACTAGCGGGGGCCAAGAGACCCAGTACTTC. Protein: CSASPTSGGQETQYF. The rearrangement uses TRBV20-1 and TRBJ2-5, with TRBD2 matching 12 bases. This CDR3 has 15 amino acids. The germline V gene has CDR1 DFQATT and CDR2 SNEGSKA (reference sequence). Trimming cost V 5 bases and J 1 base; bases outside gene matches: 5.

A few counts support this clonotype. The V call is TRBV12-3 or TRBV12-4, the J call TRBJ1-1; no clear D gene. The CDR3 has 14 residues. Trimming left V 2 bases short and J 6 bases short, with 13 bases between. CDR3 coding DNA: TGTGCCAGCAGTTTATCTGTTAGGGTGTCTGAAGCTTTCTTT. Encoded protein: CASSLSVRVSEAFF.

With regard to this clonotype: A much larger clone differs from this one at a single base, so this may be a read error. The J gene is TRBJ2-5, the V gene TRBV2; TRBD1 is a possible D gene (5 bases). The V end was cut by 4 bases, the J end by 11 bases, with 20 bases between. Germline values: CDR1 SNHLY, CDR2 FYNNEI. This CDR3 is built from 14 residues. The CDR3 region is CASSVQGRGNTQYF. CDR3 DNA: TGTGCCAGCAGTGTCCAAGGAAGGGGAAACACTCAGTACTTC.

This clonotype has only a few counts. This sequence joins TRBV20-1 and TRBJ2-7; D gene ambiguous. The V gene's germline CDR1 is DFQATT and CDR2 SNEGSKA (reference sequence). V lost 3 bases to trimming and J lost 4 bases, with 10 bases between them. This CDR3 is 12 amino acids long. DNA of the CDR3: TGCAGTGCTAGGTCGGATGGTTACGAGCAGTACTTC. Amino acid sequence: CSARSDGYEQYF.

The chain employs TRBV5-5 and TRBJ1-1; D is perhaps TRBD1 (5 bases). Germline lookup yields CDR1 SGHKS and CDR2 YYEKEE (reference sequence). This CDR3 region has 14 residues. Between the trimmed V and J ends, which lost 4 bases and 1 base, there was a span of 11 bases. CDR3 in amino acids: CASSQVTANTEAFF. CDR3 sequence (DNA): TGTGCCAGCAGCCAAGTGACAGCGAACACTGAAGCTTTCTTT. The entire variable domain, with the rest obtained from reference TRBV5-5 and TRBJ1-1, is as follows: DAGVTQSPTHLIKTRGQQVTLRCSPISGHKSVSWYQQVLGQGPQFIFQYYEKEERGRGNFPDRFSARQFPNYSSELNVNALLLGDSALYLCASSQVTANTEAFFGQGTRLTVV.

CDR3 loop: CSALGGLGGGYTF. The CDR3 bases are TGCAGTGCTCTGGGGGGGTTAGGAGGGGGCTACACCTTC. This chain connects TRBV20-1 to TRBJ1-2; D possibly corresponds to TRBD1 (5 bases). The CDR3 consists of 13 residues. The V gene lost 5 bases and the J gene lost 8 bases, with 18 bases spanning the gap. Germline V lookup: CDR1 DFQATT, CDR2 SNEGSKA (reference sequence).

This chain connects TRBV20-1 to TRBJ1-1; the D gene is possibly TRBD1 (6 bases). Germline lookup yields CDR1 DFQATT and CDR2 SNEGSKA (reference sequence). This CDR3 has 14 residues. The V end lost 6 bases, the J end lost 1 base, and 15 bases lay between the germline ends. The CDR3 sequence: CSAPVFRGNTEAFF. CDR3 DNA sequence: TGCAGTGCCCCCGTTTTCAGGGGGAACACTGAAGCTTTCTTT.

The V gene is TRBV12-3 or TRBV12-4, the J gene TRBJ1-5; D unclear. This CDR3 contains 14 residues. Trimming stripped 6 bases from V and 4 bases from J, with 13 bases between. CDR3 in amino acids: CASSQVGLNQPQHF. In nucleotides, the CDR3 is TGTGCCAGCAGCCAAGTGGGCTTAAATCAGCCCCAGCATTTT.

This clonotype was counted between two and nine times. The rearrangement links TRBV19 to TRBJ1-4; D call uncertain. Germline-derived CDR1 and CDR2 are LNHDA and SQIVND (reference sequence). The CDR3 is made up of 16 amino acids. Trimming cost V 5 bases and J 5 bases, with 18 bases left between them. CDR3 region: CASSGPLHGNNEKLFF. CDR3 sequence (DNA): TGTGCCAGTAGTGGGCCCCTTCACGGAAACAATGAAAAACTGTTTTTT.

This clonotype was seen more than once but under ten times. The CDR3 is CASLRQGSGTEAFF. In DNA, the CDR3 is TGTGCCAGCCTGCGTCAGGGGTCGGGGACTGAAGCTTTCTTT. The genes are TRBV6-1 and TRBJ1-1; TRBD1 might be the D (6 bases). The germline gives CDR1 MNHNS, CDR2 SASEGT. Trimming took 8 bases from V and 5 from J, leaving 18 bases between them. The CDR3 totals 14 residues.

The V and J genes are TRBV10-1 and TRBJ2-2; D may be TRBD1 (5 bases). The V and J ends lost 5 bases and 4 bases respectively, with 8 bases between them. CDR1 is WNHNN, CDR2 SYGVQD, per germline (reference sequence). This CDR3 is 13 amino acids long. This CDR3 is CASSTTGTGELFF. CDR3 nucleotides: TGCGCCAGCAGTACCACAGGCACCGGGGAGCTGTTTTTT.

This clonotype was counted a few times. The chain joins TRBV19 to TRBJ1-1, with no clear D. V was pared by 10 bases and J by 4 bases, with 10 bases between. Germline V CDR1 and CDR2: LNHDA, SQIVND (reference sequence). There are 11 residues in the CDR3. CDR3 residues: CATHLGTEAFF. The DNA of the CDR3 is TGTGCCACCCACCTGGGCACTGAAGCTTTCTTT. The variable domain in full, with the rest retrieved from reference TRBV19 and TRBJ1-1, is DGGITQSPKYLFRKEGQNVTLSCEQNLNHDAMYWYRQDPGQGLRLIYYSQIVNDFQKGDIAEGYSVSREKKESFPLTVTSAQKNPTAFYLCATHLGTEAFFGQGTRLTVV.

V usage is TRBV29-1 and J usage is TRBJ1-2; 9 nucleotides match TRBD1. The germline V gene has CDR1 SQVTM and CDR2 ANQGSEA. This CDR3 region has 12 residues. Trimming cost V 6 bases and J 6 bases; bases outside gene matches: 5. The CDR3 DNA follows: TGCAGCGTCACTAACAGGGGGCATGGCTACACCTTC. Translation gives CSVTNRGHGYTF.

V and J are TRBV6-1 and TRBJ2-7, with a possible D match to TRBD1 (6 bases). Germline V gives CDR1 MNHNS, CDR2 SASEGT. This CDR3 comprises 13 residues. V lost 6 bases, J lost 0 bases, and 9 bases lay in between. This chain's CDR3 is CASRRTVSYEQYF. CDR3 nucleotides: TGTGCCAGCAGGCGGACAGTCTCCTACGAGCAGTACTTC.

This clonotype was picked up a small number of times. The V gene is TRBV27, the J gene TRBJ2-4, with 12 bases lining up with TRBD2. Germline V gene data show CDR1 as MNHEY and CDR2 as SMNVEV (reference sequence). With V trimmed by 5 bases and J by 7 bases, 3 bases remained unmatched. The CDR3 sequence is 14 residues long. The CDR3: CASSLAGGGNIQYF. The CDR3 nucleotides read TGTGCCAGCAGTCTAGCGGGAGGGGGGAACATTCAGTACTTC.

Ten or more counts support this clonotype. The gene calls are TRBV2 and TRBJ1-1, with a possible D match to TRBD1 (6 bases). The CDR3 sequence is 14 residues long. V dropped 1 base and J dropped 5 bases, with 11 bases sitting between them. Germline CDR1 SNHLY, CDR2 FYNNEI. CDR3 DNA sequence: TGTGCCAGCAGTGAAGAGGGAAGGGGGACTGAAGCTTTCTTT. This translates into CASSEEGRGTEAFF. Together with reference TRBV2 and TRBJ1-1, the CDR3 gives the full variable domain: EPEVTQTPSHQVTQMGQEVILRCVPISNHLYFYWYRQILGQKVEFLVSFYNNEISEKSEIFDDQFSVERPDGSNFTLKIRSTKLEDSAMYFCASSEEGRGTEAFFGQGTRLTVV.

Many counts were recorded for this clonotype. V gene TRBV28 combines with J gene TRBJ1-2; TRBD1 might be the D (6 bases). V was clipped by 3 bases and J by 2 bases, with 10 bases between them. The CDR3 runs 14 residues. Germline V gives CDR1 MDHEN, CDR2 SYDVKM. The CDR3 nucleotides are TGTGCCAGCAGTTTGTGGCAGGGGAACTATGGCTACACCTTC. This sequence encodes CASSLWQGNYGYTF.

The chain has TRBV24-1 and TRBJ2-1; no firm D call. Between the trimmed V and J ends, which lost 4 bases and 8 bases, there was a span of 8 bases. The CDR3 is 12 amino acids. Germline CDR1 is KGHDR and CDR2 is SFDVKD. The CDR3 here is CATSDIRDEQFF. DNA of the CDR3: TGTGCCACCAGTGACATAAGGGATGAGCAGTTCTTC.

This clonotype has a handful of counts. In nucleotides, the CDR3 is TGCAGTGCTAGAGGGGACACATATCAGCCCCAGCATTTT. Protein: CSARGDTYQPQHF. The chain has TRBV20-1 and TRBJ1-5; weak D call: TRBD1 (6 bases). Per the germline V gene, CDR1 is DFQATT and CDR2 is SNEGSKA (reference sequence). Trimming pared 1 base from V and 5 bases from J, leaving 9 bases between. This CDR3 is built from 13 residues.

The table lists this clonotype with a few counts. The chain combines TRBV7-3 with TRBJ1-1; weak D call: TRBD1 (6 bases). This CDR3 is built from 14 residues. Germline CDR1 SGHTA, CDR2 FQGTGA. V lost 4 bases, J lost 3 bases, and 12 bases lay in between. The CDR3 nucleotides are TGTGCCAGCAGCTCGCCCGACAGGTACACTGAAGCTTTCTTT. As protein: CASSSPDRYTEAFF. Complete variable domain (other parts from reference TRBV7-3 and TRBJ1-1): GAGVSQTPSNKVTEKGKYVELRCDPISGHTALYWYRQSLGQGPEFLIYFQGTGAADDSGLPNDRFFAVRPEGSVSTLKIQRTERGDSAVYLCASSSPDRYTEAFFGQGTRLTVV.